Listed here are 6 T cell receptor beta chains from one sample, sequenced in a study of cytomegalovirus exposure and HLA in healthy donors. This PCR relied on a set of 60 Vbeta primers and 13 Jbeta primers. The table came from immunoSEQ multiplex PCR; TCRdb's copy has only in-frame clones and leaves some out. This table holds 150,000 to 200,000 clones, just under 80% found once. What was sequenced was PBMCs. The receptor set was obtained from a man younger than 35 in good health and CMV-seropositive.

The chain has TRBV4-1 and TRBJ2-2; D unclear. Germline V gene lookup returns CDR1 MGHRA and CDR2 YSYEKL. CDR3 length equals 14 residues. V was shortened by 3 bases and J by 1 base, with 6 bases between the two germline ends. The CDR3 DNA is TGCGCCAGCAGCCAGTCGAGGAACACCGGGGAGCTGTTTTTT. Translating it yields CASSQSRNTGELFF.

The chain joins TRBV5-4 to TRBJ1-3; 7 bases match TRBD1. Germline V lookup: CDR1 SGHNT, CDR2 YYREEE (reference sequence). Trimming at V came to 4 bases and at J to 1 base, leaving 5 bases not matched to a gene. The CDR3 has 15 residues. As DNA, the CDR3 is TGTGCCAGCAGCGCAAGGACAGGTTCTGGAAACACCATATATTTT. Protein sequence: CASSARTGSGNTIYF.

The rearrangement uses TRBV7-2 and TRBJ2-1; D might be TRBD1 (5 bases). V dropped 1 base and J dropped 4 bases, with 11 bases sitting between them. Germline V gene data show CDR1 as SGHTA and CDR2 as FQGNSA. CDR3 size: 15 residues. The DNA of the CDR3 is TGTGCCAGCAGCTTAGTTACAGGCCCATACAATGAGCAGTTCTTC. It specifies CASSLVTGPYNEQFF.

The rearrangement joins TRBV27 to TRBJ2-2; possibly TRBD1 for D (7 bases). There are 16 residues in the CDR3. Germline assignment: CDR1 MNHEY and CDR2 SMNVEV (reference sequence). V was shortened by 6 bases and J by 5 bases, with 19 bases between the two germline ends. In nucleotides, the CDR3 is TGTGCCAGCAGCATAGTGAGGACAGGAGGGACCGGGGAGCTGTTTTTT. Residues: CASSIVRTGGTGELFF.

The V call is TRBV19, the J call TRBJ1-2, with 9 bases identical to TRBD1. The CDR3 runs to 15 residues. V dropped 8 bases and J dropped 2; count of bases not matched to a gene: 9. Germline V gene sequence: CDR1 LNHDA, CDR2 SQIVND (reference sequence). The DNA for the CDR3 is TGTGCCAGTGCTATGGGACAGGGAGGAAACTATGGCTACACCTTC. Protein sequence: CASAMGQGGNYGYTF.

The chain joins TRBV5-6 to TRBJ2-7; D may be TRBD1 (5 bases). Germline V gene data show CDR1 as SGHDT and CDR2 as YYEEEE. Trimming took 1 base from V and 2 from J, leaving 7 bases between them. This CDR3 is 13 amino acids long. DNA for the CDR3: TGTGCCAGCAGCTTGAACAGGCCCTACGAGCAGTACTTC. Its translation is CASSLNRPYEQYF.